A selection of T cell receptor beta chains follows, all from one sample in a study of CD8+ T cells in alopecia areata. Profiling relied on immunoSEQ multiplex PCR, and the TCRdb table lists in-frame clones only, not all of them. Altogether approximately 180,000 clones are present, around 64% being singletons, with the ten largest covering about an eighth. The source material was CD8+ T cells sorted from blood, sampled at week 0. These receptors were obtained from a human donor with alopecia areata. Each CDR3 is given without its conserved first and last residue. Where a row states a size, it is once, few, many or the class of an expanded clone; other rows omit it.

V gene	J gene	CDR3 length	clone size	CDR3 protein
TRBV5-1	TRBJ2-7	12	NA	ASSTQGSGYEQY
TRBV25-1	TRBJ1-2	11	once	ASSEGGGGGYT
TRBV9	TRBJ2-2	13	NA	ASSVAGGTTGELF
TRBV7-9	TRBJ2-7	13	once	ASSQRDRASYEQY
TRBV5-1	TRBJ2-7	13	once	ASSLEEGRAYEQY
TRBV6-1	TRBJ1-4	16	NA	ASSEEKLGVTTNEKLF
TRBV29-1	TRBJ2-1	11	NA	SVVLQGSYEQF
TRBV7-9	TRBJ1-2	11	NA	ASSSGPSGGYT
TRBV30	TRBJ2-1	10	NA	AWSSRGGEQF
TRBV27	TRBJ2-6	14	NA	ASSYREFSGANVLT
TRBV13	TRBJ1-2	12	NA	ASSLGRGPDGYT
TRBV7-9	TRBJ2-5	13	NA	ASSIRTGNQETQY
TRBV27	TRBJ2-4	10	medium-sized	ASAGGPNIQY
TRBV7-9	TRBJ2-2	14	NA	ASRLPGQGGTGELF
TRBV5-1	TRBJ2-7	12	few	ASSIRDAAYEQY
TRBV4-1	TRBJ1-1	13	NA	ASSQVVRPNTEAF
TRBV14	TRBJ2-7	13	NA	ASSQGTGGFYEQY
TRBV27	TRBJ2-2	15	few	ASSPRFLVPNTGELF
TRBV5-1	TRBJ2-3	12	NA	ASSLRTGGDTQY
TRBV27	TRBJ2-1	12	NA	ASGLGGSYNEQF
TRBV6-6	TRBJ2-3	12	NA	ASSSSGGSDTQY
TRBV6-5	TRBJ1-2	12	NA	ASSYAPGGNGYT
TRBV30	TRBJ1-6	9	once	AWSVSSPLH
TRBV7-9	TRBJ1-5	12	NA	ASSLGQGIQPQH
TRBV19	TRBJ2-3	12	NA	ASTTEGSLDTQY
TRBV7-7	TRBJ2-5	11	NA	ASSLNGPETQY
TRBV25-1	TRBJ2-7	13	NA	ASSESDRGSYEQY